This TCR beta chain was recorded in a study of T cell responses to AZD1222 COVID-19 vaccine listed by TCRdb under 2021. Notes on the research overall: A total of about 230 trial participants underwent TCR sequencing, of whom around 200 received two doses of AZD1222 and about 25 received two doses of the MenACWY control vaccine. Trial participants were enrolled by age into subgroups of 18-55, 56-69 and 70-plus years, and roughly 160, 29 and 62 TCR-sequenced participants, respectively, were included in these subgroups.

This clone was observed a single time. It lacks a known antigen. No much larger clone is present one base from it, and per-base qualities are unavailable. The meaning of the sample's time point label: about 28 days (+/-7) after the second vaccine dose. Because spike-specific TCR depth and breadth did not differ between the two schedules, AZD1222 recipients who got a second dose at roughly 4 weeks were pooled with those who got a second dose at roughly 12 weeks. Vaccinee samples came from UK trials COV001 and COV002, including a single-blind randomized controlled phase 2/3 trial of AZD1222 (ChAdOx1 nCoV-19) in healthy adults. Trial participant PBMC samples were collected at day 0 and day 28 after the second dose for TCRbeta chain sequencing. Counted from cysteine to phenylalanine, this CDR3 has 14 amino acids. Only the CDR3 DNA stays, 42 bases, in frame from base 1. The germline V gene (reference sequence) provides CDR1 LNHDA and CDR2 SQIVND. The germline V end is reduced by 3 bases and the J end by 4 bases; junction bases left unmatched: 3.

The CDR3 regions of human TCRbeta chains were subjected to immunosequencing. The original methods were these. Repertoire TCRs were checked for matches against a reference library of SARS-CoV-2-specific TCRs that had been generated using the MIRA antigen-specificity platform. Breadth meant the fraction of unique TCRs that were SARS-CoV-2-associated, whereas depth meant the fraction of total T cells that were SARS-CoV-2-associated. Each spike-specific TCR was assigned to its reactive spike region and to a CD4 or CD8 class using the MIRA data. Log10-transformed breadth and depth values were compared by one-way ANOVA with Sidak's multiple comparisons tests. TCRdb carries this immuneACCESS record with in-frame sequences only. Its versions omit some clonotypes, under half of them owing to an unresolved V gene in the studies checked, with the rest unexplained. V and J calls and clone size are copied from that table; D and trimming were computed from the DNA. This sample lists over 85,000 clones; roughly nine tenths were detected once. The ten largest clones add up to 5.3% of the sample.

What the research found in general, with its limitations: Participants were mostly white British, with more females than males. The authors suggested clonal diversity may have been underestimated. Conclusions about previously exposed vaccinees were limited because only six AZD1222 recipients were SARS-CoV-2 seropositive at baseline. A significant rise in spike-specific TCR breadth and depth was observed after two AZD1222 doses relative to day 0 and relative to MenACWY recipients. Because no samples from the day 14 peak response were available, repertoires could be characterized only after the peak T cell response. In the small 56-69-year group, the increase in depth fell short of significance, most likely because of low power. Epitopes outside the regions mutated in the B.1.351 and B.1.1.7 variants were reportedly recognized by nearly half of the unique spike-specific TCRs. The whole spike protein was spanned by vaccine-associated CD4 TCRs, and dominant responses were seen in regions 160-218 and 743-854.

The sequencing here drew on peripheral blood, taken 28 days after the second AZD1222 dose. The sequence came from an adult who received the AZD1222 COVID-19 vaccine. The chain couples TRBV19 to TRBJ2-5; 9 middle bases align to TRBD2. The DNA sequence follows: TGTGCCAGTAGTATGACTAGCGGTAGAGAGACCCAGTACTTC. The translation is CASSMTSGRETQYF.